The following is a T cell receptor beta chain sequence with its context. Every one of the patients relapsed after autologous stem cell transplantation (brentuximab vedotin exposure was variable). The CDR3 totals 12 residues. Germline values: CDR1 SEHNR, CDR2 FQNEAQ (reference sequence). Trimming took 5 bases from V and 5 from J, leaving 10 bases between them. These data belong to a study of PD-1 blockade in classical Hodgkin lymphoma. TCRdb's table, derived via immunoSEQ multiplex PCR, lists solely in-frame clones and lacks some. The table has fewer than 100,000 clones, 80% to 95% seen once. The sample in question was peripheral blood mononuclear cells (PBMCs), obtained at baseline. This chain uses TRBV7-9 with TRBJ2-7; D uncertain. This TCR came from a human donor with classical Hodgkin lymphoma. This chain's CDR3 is CASSPRENEQYF. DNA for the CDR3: TGTGCCAGCAGCCCGCGTGAGAACGAGCAGTACTTC.